Shown below are 22 T cell receptor beta chains from a single sample sequenced in a study of cytomegalovirus exposure and HLA in healthy donors. Assay used: immunoSEQ multiplex PCR; TCRdb lists only in-frame clones, some missing. Of some 120,000 clones detected, 89% appear once; the ten largest clones hold around 1.1%. Sequencing was performed on PBMCs. These receptors were obtained from a woman younger than 30 in good health and CMV-seronegative.

This clone was picked up a small number of times. The rearrangement links TRBV29-1 to TRBJ1-1; D may be TRBD1 (6 bases). The CDR3 consists of 12 residues. Trimming removed 7 bases from V and 1 base from J, with 10 bases in between. The V gene's germline CDR1 is SQVTM and CDR2 ANQGSEA. The CDR3 sequence: CSAGQWNTEAFF. The CDR3 nucleotides read TGCAGCGCCGGACAGTGGAACACTGAAGCTTTCTTT.

The DNA for the CDR3 is TGTGCCAGTAGTATAGGTAGCCCCGGGGAGCTGTTTTTT. Protein: CASSIGSPGELFF. The chain employs TRBV19 and TRBJ2-2; D is unclear. V was pared by 1 base and J by 6 bases, with 6 bases between. CDR3 size: 13 residues. The V gene's germline CDR1 is LNHDA and CDR2 SQIVND (reference sequence).

The CDR3 DNA sequence: TGTGCCAGCAGTTTACGACAGATTGAAGCTTTCTTT. Protein sequence: CASSLRQIEAFF. This chain uses TRBV6-6 with TRBJ1-1, with D possibly TRBD1 on 5 matching bases. The ends were cut back, 4 bases at V and 7 bases at J, with 10 bases in the middle. CDR1 and CDR2 from the germline V gene are MNHNY and SVGAGI (reference sequence). The CDR3 has 12 residues.

The chain recombines TRBV25-1 with TRBJ2-2, with a tentative D call TRBD1 (6 bases). The CDR3 spans 15 residues. Germline V lookup: CDR1 MGHDK, CDR2 SYGVNS. Trimming took off 9 bases at V and 4 bases at J, with 18 bases between the two ends. The CDR3 sequence: CASRMTGPATGELFF. CDR3 bases: TGTGCCAGTAGAATGACAGGACCTGCCACCGGGGAGCTGTTTTTT.

This clone was seen once. This chain links TRBV11-3 with TRBJ2-3, with TRBD2 matching 8 bases. With 0 bases clipped from V and 2 bases from J, the junction kept 4 bases outside the gene matches. The CDR3 is 16 residues long. Looked up from germline, CDR1 is SGHNT and CDR2 is YENEEA. As DNA, the CDR3 is TGTGCCAGCAGCTTAGATCGGGGGGGCTTCACAGATACGCAGTATTTT. Translating gives CASSLDRGGFTDTQYF.

This chain uses TRBV4-1 with TRBJ1-6; D uncertain. CDR3 length equals 14 residues. Germline CDR1 reads MGHRA; CDR2 reads YSYEKL. The germline V and J ends were trimmed by 1 base and 13 bases, with 14 bases remaining between them. CDR3 nucleotide sequence: TGCGCCAGCAGCCAAGCTTTTAGCCTTGGCCCCCTCCACTTT. This sequence encodes CASSQAFSLGPLHF.

The rearrangement joins TRBV29-1 to TRBJ2-2; D remains unclear. This CDR3 is 11 amino acids long. V shed 7 bases and J shed 8 bases, with 11 bases lying between them. CDR1 is SQVTM, CDR2 ANQGSEA, per germline. In nucleotides, the CDR3 is TGCAGCGCCCGAGATTTTGGGGAGCTGTTTTTT. Translated, it gives CSARDFGELFF.

The rearrangement uses TRBV6-5 and TRBJ1-5; D call uncertain. Germline V lookup: CDR1 MNHEY, CDR2 SVGAGI. The CDR3 consists of 15 residues. Trimming removed 6 bases from V and 1 base from J, with 13 bases in between. CDR3 sequence (DNA): TGTGCCAGCAGCTCCTCTACCAGGAGCAATCAGCCCCAGCATTTT. It specifies CASSSSTRSNQPQHF.

The CDR3 region is CASSFIAGAPGELFF. CDR3 nucleotide sequence: TGTGCCAGCAGCTTCATAGCGGGAGCCCCCGGGGAGCTGTTTTTT. V and J are TRBV5-4 and TRBJ2-2, with 9 bases lining up with TRBD2. J lost 6 bases, V lost 2 bases, and 5 bases had no gene match. Germline CDR1 and CDR2: SGHNT and YYREEE (reference sequence). The CDR3 has 15 residues. The entire variable domain, with the rest obtained from reference TRBV5-4 and TRBJ2-2, is as follows: ETGVTQSPTHLIKTRGQQVTLRCSSQSGHNTVSWYQQALGQGPQFIFQYYREEENGRGNFPPRFSGLQFPNYSSELNVNALELDDSALYLCASSFIAGAPGELFFGEGSRLTVL.

The CDR3 reads CASSGQGSHYGYTF. The DNA of the CDR3 is TGTGCCAGCAGCGGACAGGGCTCTCACTATGGCTACACCTTC. This chain connects TRBV2 to TRBJ1-2, with TRBD1 identical over 8 bases. V shed 6 bases and J 3 bases; nucleotides not matched to a gene: 6. The CDR3 length is 14 residues. CDR1 is SNHLY and CDR2 is FYNNEI in the germline V gene.

The CDR3 loop reads CASSPGQLYGYTF. The DNA for the CDR3 is TGTGCCAGCAGTCCCGGACAGCTCTATGGCTACACCTTC. The V call is TRBV6-5, the J call TRBJ1-2; a weak D match, TRBD1 (6 bases). The germline V gene encodes CDR1 MNHEY and CDR2 SVGAGI. The V end lost 5 bases, the J end lost 4 bases, and 11 bases lay between the germline ends. The CDR3 runs 13 residues.

The rearrangement uses TRBV19 and TRBJ2-2; 13 nucleotides agree with TRBD2. The ends lost 5 bases at V and 7 bases at J; junction bases unmatched: 7. The length of the CDR3 is 16 residues. CDR1 is LNHDA, CDR2 SQIVND, per germline (reference sequence). CDR3 sequence: CASSSGLAGVNGELFF. The CDR3 DNA reads as TGTGCCAGTAGTTCCGGACTAGCGGGAGTGAACGGGGAGCTGTTTTTT.

The rearrangement uses TRBV5-4 and TRBJ1-1, with no clear D. The germline V and J ends were trimmed by 4 bases and 1 base, with 14 bases remaining between them. The CDR3 contains 15 residues. Germline CDR1 SGHNT, CDR2 YYREEE (reference sequence). CDR3 amino acids: CASSIGGGRNTEAFF. Written as DNA, the CDR3 is TGTGCCAGCAGCATAGGTGGAGGGCGGAACACTGAAGCTTTCTTT.

V gene TRBV7-9 combines with J gene TRBJ2-1; 8 nucleotides match TRBD2. V gave up 7 bases and J gave up 6 bases; unmatched junction bases: 11. The CDR3 loop spans 15 amino acids. Germline V CDR1 and CDR2: SEHNR, FQNEAQ (reference sequence). The CDR3 loop reads CASTTPGGPGNEQFF. The CDR3 coding sequence is TGTGCCAGCACCACTCCGGGGGGGCCGGGCAATGAGCAGTTCTTC.

CDR3: CASSLTDSYGYTF. The DNA of the CDR3 is TGTGCCAGCAGTCTAACCGACAGCTATGGCTACACCTTC. This chain connects TRBV28 to TRBJ1-2; D perhaps matches TRBD1 (5 bases). The CDR3 contains 13 residues. V was shortened by 5 bases and J by 4 bases, with 11 bases between the two germline ends. The germline V gene has CDR1 MDHEN and CDR2 SYDVKM.

V gene TRBV27 combines with J gene TRBJ1-1; D possibly corresponds to TRBD1 (6 bases). With 5 bases removed from V and 8 bases from J, the gap between germline ends came to 9 bases. CDR1 MNHEY and CDR2 SMNVEV come from the germline V gene (reference sequence). The CDR3 covers 11 residues. CDR3 amino acids: CASSAGTEAFF. CDR3 DNA sequence: TGTGCCAGCAGTGCCGGGACAGAAGCTTTCTTT.

V and J are TRBV28 and TRBJ2-1; possibly TRBD2 for D (6 bases). The germline V and J ends were trimmed by 8 bases and 7 bases, with 18 bases remaining between them. This CDR3 is 14 amino acids long. In germline, CDR1 is MDHEN, CDR2 SYDVKM. The CDR3 nucleotides read TGTGCCAGCGGGGGGTGGGGATCGGGTAATGAGCAGTTCTTC. Encoded protein: CASGGWGSGNEQFF. The entire variable domain, with the rest obtained from reference TRBV28 and TRBJ2-1, is as follows: DVKVTQSSRYLVKRTGEKVFLECVQDMDHENMFWYRQDPGLGLRLIYFSYDVKMKEKGDIPEGYSVSREKKERFSLILESASTNQTSMYLCASGGWGSGNEQFFGPGTRLTVL.

The chain links TRBV7-6 to TRBJ1-3; 7 bases are a match to TRBD1. The CDR3 is 17 residues long. The V and J ends lost 0 bases and 1 base, in that order; junction bases with no gene match: 6. Germline CDR1 is SGHVS and CDR2 is FNYEAQ. For the CDR3, the DNA is TGTGCCAGCAGCTTAGCCGAGACAGGGTCTTCTGGAAACACCATATATTTT. It specifies CASSLAETGSSGNTIYF.

This chain joins TRBV28 and TRBJ2-3; tentatively, D is TRBD1 (5 bases). This CDR3 comprises 16 residues. Trimming removed 5 bases from V and 0 bases from J, with 15 bases in between. The germline gives CDR1 MDHEN, CDR2 SYDVKM. The CDR3 protein is CASSLRQGSSTDTQYF. The CDR3 bases are TGTGCCAGCAGTCTACGTCAGGGCTCTAGCACAGATACGCAGTATTTT. Complete variable domain (other parts from reference TRBV28 and TRBJ2-3): DVKVTQSSRYLVKRTGEKVFLECVQDMDHENMFWYRQDPGLGLRLIYFSYDVKMKEKGDIPEGYSVSREKKERFSLILESASTNQTSMYLCASSLRQGSSTDTQYFGPGTRLTVL.

This clone was recorded once. J is TRBJ2-3 and V is TRBV28; 9 bases match TRBD1. Looked up from germline, CDR1 is MDHEN and CDR2 is SYDVKM. CDR3 size: 13 residues. V lost 7 bases to trimming and J lost 3 bases; unmatched junction nucleotides: 2. The CDR3 sequence: CASIGTGTDTQYF. The CDR3 DNA follows: TGTGCCAGCATAGGGACAGGGACAGATACGCAGTATTTT.

The V gene is TRBV6-4, the J gene TRBJ2-7, with 7 bases identical to TRBD2. CDR3 length: 11 amino acids. Germline trimming cut 11 bases from V and 6 bases from J; bases unmatched to any gene: 7. CDR1 and CDR2 (germline): MRHNA, SNTAGT. This chain's CDR3 is CAQLTGGEQYV. The CDR3 nucleotides read TGTGCCCAACTCACGGGGGGCGAGCAGTACGTC.

The chain has TRBV6-6 and TRBJ1-2; 9 bases are a match to TRBD1. Germline values: CDR1 MNHNY, CDR2 SVGAGI (reference sequence). This CDR3 region has 14 residues. The V segment lost 5 bases and the J segment 7 bases; nucleotides outside the gene matches: 8. The CDR3 is CASSQRTGAPGYTF. Here the CDR3 DNA reads TGTGCCAGCAGTCAAAGGACAGGGGCTCCTGGCTACACCTTC.